The T cell receptor beta chain under discussion was sequenced for a study of shared T cell receptors in the human thymus. Germline CDR1 SGHTS, CDR2 YDEGEE. The trim removed 5 bases at V and 3 bases at J, leaving 5 bases unmatched. The CDR3 sequence is 14 residues long. Assay used: immunoSEQ multiplex PCR; TCRdb lists only in-frame clones, some missing. The sample has about 660,000 clones, around 87% seen once. Another study also made use of these data, one on human thymus T cells. This second study says: Thymic resections from corrective heart surgery supplied the tissue. An apparent bias in V and J gene usage was seen in thymic and blood repertoires.

Input material: thymocytes. This chain links TRBV5-8 with TRBJ2-7; 10 bases line up with TRBD1. The TCR was taken from a boy under three years old with a congenital heart defect. CDR3 in amino acids: CASRMDRGVYEQYF. The CDR3 DNA reads as TGTGCCAGCAGGATGGACAGGGGGGTCTACGAGCAGTACTTC.